The 29 T cell receptor beta chains below were found in one sample sequenced in a study of CD8+CD57+ T cells in acquired aplastic anemia. Genomic DNA templated the TCR beta VDJ and CDR3 profiling. TCRdb recomputed calls from the reads with MiXCR, one row per CDR3 protein. The table shows 120,000 or so distinct CDR3 sequences, with nearly 40% occurring only once. Patients included in sequencing had previously demonstrated CD8+CD57+ cell expansion by flow cytometry. Sample: sorted CD4+, CD8+, or CD8+CD57+ T cells (not recorded which) from PBMCs. The source of these receptors is a human donor with aplastic anemia.

This clonotype occurred a few times. J is TRBJ2-2 and V is TRBV2, with 10 bases fitting TRBD2. The CDR3 loop spans 16 amino acids. The trim removed 5 bases at V and 4 bases at J, leaving 7 bases unmatched. Germline-derived CDR1 and CDR2 are SNHLY and FYNNEI. For the CDR3, the DNA is TGTGCCAGCAGTCCGCAGCGGGGGGGCCCCACCGGGGAGCTGTTTTTT. Residues: CASSPQRGGPTGELFF.

V gene TRBV20-1 combines with J gene TRBJ1-5, with D perhaps matching TRBD1 (5 bases). Germline V gene sequence: CDR1 DFQATT, CDR2 SNEGSKA (reference sequence). V shed 6 bases and J shed 0 bases, with 24 bases lying between them. CDR3 length: 18 residues. The CDR3 bases are TGCAGTGCCGCCCGGGTAGGGGCCACCCTCTATAGCAATCAGCCCCAGCATTTT. Protein product: CSAARVGATLYSNQPQHF.

The genes are TRBV10-3 and TRBJ1-1; D uncertain. The length of the CDR3 is 12 residues. V lost 2 bases, J lost 11 bases, and 12 bases lay in between. Looked up from germline, CDR1 is ENHRY and CDR2 is SYGVKD. CDR3 bases: TGTGCCATCAGTGAGAGGACCCATGAGGCTTTCTTT. Translating it yields CAISERTHEAFF.

This clonotype was observed many times. The rearrangement uses TRBV7-9 and TRBJ2-2; D ambiguous. CDR1 and CDR2 (germline): SEHNR, FQNEAQ (reference sequence). The CDR3 consists of 15 residues. The V end lost 1 base, the J end lost 3 bases, and 9 bases lay between the germline ends. CDR3 coding DNA: TGTGCCAGCAGCTTAGGCGGCTCGGACACCGGGGAGCTGTTTTTT. This sequence encodes CASSLGGSDTGELFF. Filled out from reference TRBV7-9 and TRBJ2-2, the complete variable domain reads DTGVSQNPRHKITKRGQNVTFRCDPISEHNRLYWYRQTLGQGPEFLTYFQNEAQLEKSRLLSDRFSAERPKGSFSTLEIQRTEQGDSAMYLCASSLGGSDTGELFFGEGSRLTVL.

In its sample, this clonotype was seen many times. CDR3 sequence (DNA): TGTGCCAGCAGCCAACGGACGTTTACGCAGTATTTT. This translates into CASSQRTFTQYF. The rearrangement uses TRBV3-1 and TRBJ2-3, with D unresolved. The CDR3 runs to 12 residues. V lost 2 bases, J lost 8 bases, and 8 bases lay in between. Germline loops: CDR1 LGHDT, CDR2 YNNKEL (reference sequence).

This clonotype was detected a few times. The chain uses TRBV7-2 and TRBJ2-2; D is perhaps TRBD2 (7 bases). V was shortened by 5 bases and J by 6 bases, with 16 bases between the two germline ends. The CDR3 spans 15 residues. The germline V gene encodes CDR1 SGHTA and CDR2 FQGNSA. This CDR3 reads CASSPRAGAAGELFF. CDR3 sequence (DNA): TGTGCCAGCAGCCCCCGTGCGGGGGCGGCCGGGGAGCTGTTTTTT.

V is TRBV29-1 and J is TRBJ2-7, with D hard to call. Germline V CDR1 and CDR2: SQVTM, ANQGSEA. V lost 1 base, J lost 3 bases, and 13 bases lay in between. CDR3 length equals 14 residues. The chain's CDR3 is CSVEGGQSLYEQYF. In DNA form, the CDR3 reads TGCAGCGTTGAAGGTGGGCAGTCCCTCTACGAGCAGTACTTC.

The CDR3 loop is CASKRDRRATNEKLFF. Here the CDR3 DNA reads TGTGCCAGCAAACGGGACAGGAGGGCAACTAATGAAAAACTGTTTTTT. This chain uses TRBV28 with TRBJ1-4, with 8 bases matching TRBD1. Per germline, CDR1 MDHEN and CDR2 SYDVKM. Trimming took 7 bases from V and 0 from J; bases not matched to a gene: 7. This CDR3 comprises 16 residues.

A remark on this clonotype: Lacking the conserved final phenylalanine or tryptophan, this CDR3 likely reflects a read error. CDR3 DNA sequence: TGTGCCACCAGGGGGGGGGGACGGAAGAACACTGAAGCTTTCTCT. Amino acid sequence: CATRGGGRKNTEAFS. This chain connects TRBV24-1 to TRBJ1-1; D possibly corresponds to TRBD1 (5 bases). CDR3 length: 15 residues. Germline-derived CDR1 and CDR2 are KGHDR and SFDVKD. V lost 7 bases and J lost 1, with 15 bases in between.

V is TRBV29-1 and J is TRBJ2-5, with TRBD2 matching over 9 bases. The CDR3 extends over 13 amino acids. Losses at the gene ends were 5 bases for V and 4 bases for J; bases not matched to a gene: 5. Germline assignment: CDR1 SQVTM and CDR2 ANQGSEA. In DNA, the CDR3 is TGCAGCGTTAGCGGGGGGTTCCCAGAGACCCAGTACTTC. Residues: CSVSGGFPETQYF. Full variable domain (missing parts from reference TRBV29-1 and TRBJ2-5): SAVISQKPSRDICQRGTSLTIQCQVDSQVTMMFWYRQQPGQSLTLIATANQGSEATYESGFVIDKFPISRPNLTFSTLTVSNMSPEDSSIYLCSVSGGFPETQYFGPGTRLLVL.

There are many counts of this clonotype. The chain couples TRBV7-9 to TRBJ1-3; tentatively, D is TRBD1 (6 bases). Germline values: CDR1 SEHNR, CDR2 FQNEAQ (reference sequence). This CDR3 has 16 residues. V lost 6 bases, J lost 4 bases, and 19 bases lay in between. CDR3 coding DNA: TGTGCCAGCAGGGTTTCTGACAGGAAGGCCGGAAACACCATATATTTT. Translated: CASRVSDRKAGNTIYF.

This clonotype was observed a few times. The chain combines TRBV5-5 with TRBJ2-7, with 7 positions matching TRBD1. Germline lookup yields CDR1 SGHKS and CDR2 YYEKEE (reference sequence). This CDR3 region has 13 residues. After removal of 0 bases from V and 5 bases from J, the junction contained 2 bases not matched to a gene. This CDR3 is CASSLGGTDEQYF. The CDR3, as DNA: TGTGCCAGCAGCTTGGGGGGGACAGACGAGCAGTACTTC.

The gene calls are TRBV7-3 and TRBJ2-2; TRBD1 is a possible D gene (6 bases). The CDR3 sequence is 17 residues long. V was cut by 0 bases and J by 2 bases, with 13 bases left in between. Germline V gene lookup returns CDR1 SGHTA and CDR2 FQGTGA. The CDR3 loop reads CASSLTSTGINTGELFF. The CDR3 DNA reads TGTGCCAGCAGCTTAACCTCGACAGGAATCAACACCGGGGAGCTGTTTTTT. The complete variable domain, with remaining parts taken from reference TRBV7-3 and TRBJ2-2, reads GAGVSQTPSNKVTEKGKYVELRCDPISGHTALYWYRQSLGQGPEFLIYFQGTGAADDSGLPNDRFFAVRPEGSVSTLKIQRTERGDSAVYLCASSLTSTGINTGELFFGEGSRLTVL.

This clonotype was picked up many times. The chain combines TRBV6-1 with TRBJ1-6; 7 nucleotides agree with TRBD1. This CDR3 spans 14 amino acids. The V and J ends lost 3 bases and 6 bases, in that order; junction bases with no gene match: 2. CDR1 MNHNS and CDR2 SASEGT come from the germline V gene. For the CDR3, the DNA is TGTGCCAGCAGTGATGACAGGGCTAATTCACCCCTCCACTTT. Translated, it gives CASSDDRANSPLHF.

Ten or more counts support this clonotype. This chain connects TRBV20-1 to TRBJ2-1; D is unresolved. Trimming shortened V by 4 bases and J by 0 bases, and 10 bases separated the two germline ends. Germline CDR1 and CDR2: DFQATT and SNEGSKA (reference sequence). The CDR3 has 14 residues. As DNA, the CDR3 is TGCAGTGCTAAACAGAGTAGCTCCTACAATGAGCAGTTCTTC. Its protein product is CSAKQSSSYNEQFF.

The rearrangement uses TRBV3-1 and TRBJ2-2, with no clear D. CDR1 and CDR2 (germline): LGHDT, YNNKEL (reference sequence). The V and J ends lost 1 base and 8 bases respectively, with 11 bases between them. The CDR3 consists of 14 residues. The CDR3 protein is CASSQVAAAGELFF. CDR3 in DNA: TGTGCCAGCAGCCAAGTTGCCGCTGCAGGGGAGCTGTTTTTT.

V is TRBV6-2 or TRBV6-3 and J is TRBJ2-4; D is uncertain. This CDR3 contains 16 residues. V shed 5 bases and J shed 0 bases, with 14 bases lying between them. Germline V gene lookup returns CDR1 MNHEY and CDR2 SVGEGT. For the CDR3, the DNA is TGTGCCAGCAGTCACGGCCGGCAGCTAGCCAAAAACATTCAGTACTTC. Amino acids: CASSHGRQLAKNIQYF.

In its sample, this clonotype was seen many times. The chain recombines TRBV20-1 with TRBJ1-6, with 10 nucleotides matching TRBD1. The CDR3 is 15 amino acids. From germline, CDR1 is DFQATT and CDR2 SNEGSKA (reference sequence). The V gene end was trimmed by 3 bases and the J gene end by 4 bases; junction bases not matched to a gene: 3. CDR3: CSASRGQGYNSPLHF. The CDR3 DNA sequence: TGCAGTGCTAGTAGGGGACAGGGGTATAATTCACCCCTCCACTTT.

This clonotype came up many times. The rearrangement links TRBV7-2 to TRBJ2-7, with 8 bases fitting TRBD2. J gave up 0 bases and V 2 bases, and 9 bases lay outside the gene matches. The length of the CDR3 is 17 residues. The germline V gene has CDR1 SGHTA and CDR2 FQGNSA. The chain's CDR3 is CASSLSLAGYLSYEQYF. CDR3 in DNA: TGTGCCAGCAGCTTATCGCTAGCGGGCTACCTCTCCTACGAGCAGTACTTC.

On this clonotype: A single base separates this from a much larger clone, so it may be a read error. V is TRBV11-2 and J is TRBJ1-6; weak D call: TRBD1 (6 bases). Germline CDR1 SGHAT, CDR2 FQNNGV. CDR3 length: 18 amino acids. The chain's CDR3 is CASSYSRGIAAYSSPLHF. In DNA form, the CDR3 reads TGTGCCAGCAGCTACTCCAGGGGTATTGCGGCCTATAGTTCACCCCTCCACTTT.

The chain combines TRBV7-3 with TRBJ1-3; D is unclear. The CDR3 has 15 amino acids. In germline, CDR1 is SGHTA, CDR2 FQGTGA. The V end was cut by 2 bases, the J end by 2 bases, with 10 bases between. The CDR3 DNA sequence: TGTGCCAGCAGCTTAGGCAGTGTAACTGGAAACACCATATATTTT. This codes for CASSLGSVTGNTIYF. Together with reference TRBV7-3 and TRBJ1-3, the CDR3 gives the full variable domain: GAGVSQTPSNKVTEKGKYVELRCDPISGHTALYWYRQSLGQGPEFLIYFQGTGAADDSGLPNDRFFAVRPEGSVSTLKIQRTERGDSAVYLCASSLGSVTGNTIYFGEGSWLTVV.

V is TRBV3-1 and J is TRBJ2-5; D gene ambiguous. Trimming shortened V by 1 base and J by 3 bases, and 6 bases separated the two germline ends. CDR3 length: 13 residues. Looked up from germline, CDR1 is LGHDT and CDR2 is YNNKEL (reference sequence). The CDR3 sequence is CASSQARKETQYF. The CDR3 DNA follows: TGTGCCAGCAGCCAAGCCAGAAAAGAGACCCAGTACTTC.

This chain links TRBV15 with TRBJ2-3, with 9 bases aligning to TRBD2. V lost 3 bases to trimming and J lost 10 bases; unmatched junction nucleotides: 11. This CDR3 region has 15 residues. Looked up from germline, CDR1 is LNHNV and CDR2 is YYDKDF (reference sequence). The CDR3 is CATSRNSGGGLPQYF. The CDR3, as DNA: TGTGCCACCAGCAGGAATAGCGGGGGAGGTTTGCCGCAGTATTTT.

This clonotype was recorded at least ten times. The chain links TRBV12-3 or TRBV12-4 to TRBJ2-6; 7 nucleotides agree with TRBD1. CDR3 size: 15 residues. V gave up 5 bases and J gave up 0 bases; unmatched junction bases: 1. The CDR3 is CASSRDSSGANVLTF. For the CDR3, the DNA is TGTGCCAGCAGTCGGGACAGCTCTGGGGCCAACGTCCTGACTTTC.

This clonotype has ten or more counts. This chain connects TRBV19 to TRBJ1-1; no reliable D call. This CDR3 region has 13 residues. Between the trimmed V and J ends, which lost 7 bases and 0 bases, there was a span of 9 bases. The germline V gene has CDR1 LNHDA and CDR2 SQIVND (reference sequence). In nucleotides, the CDR3 is TGTGCCAGTATAAGGGCGATGAACACTGAAGCTTTCTTT. It specifies CASIRAMNTEAFF.

On this clonotype itself: Sequence at one end of the junction differs from germline and may be a read error. This rearrangement joins TRBV2 to TRBJ2-1; 14 bases map to TRBD2. The germline CDR1 and CDR2 sequences are SNHLY and FYNNEI. This CDR3 contains 17 residues. The CDR3 sequence: CASSEGTSGGHYNEQLF. In DNA form, the CDR3 reads TGTGCCAGCAGTGAGGGGACTAGCGGGGGACACTACAATGAGCAGCTCTTC.

This clonotype was found many times. The chain couples TRBV5-6 to TRBJ2-7; unclear D gene. Trimming cost V 3 bases and J 1 base, with 8 bases left between them. The CDR3 is 13 residues long. Germline lookup yields CDR1 SGHDT and CDR2 YYEEEE. The CDR3 sequence is CASSYWVSYEQYF. CDR3 bases: TGTGCCAGCAGCTACTGGGTGTCCTACGAGCAGTACTTC.

At least ten counts were recorded for this clonotype. The rearrangement uses TRBV5-6 and TRBJ2-7; D might be TRBD2 (7 bases). V dropped 0 bases and J dropped 3 bases, with 13 bases sitting between them. CDR3 length: 15 residues. Germline V gene lookup returns CDR1 SGHDT and CDR2 YYEEEE. This chain's CDR3 is CASSLGGGGFYEQYV. The CDR3 nucleotides read TGTGCCAGCAGCTTGGGGGGAGGGGGGTTCTACGAGCAGTACGTC.

This clonotype showed up many times. The J gene is TRBJ2-1, the V gene TRBV24-1; the D call may be TRBD1 or TRBD2 (5 bases each). Germline V gene lookup returns CDR1 KGHDR and CDR2 SFDVKD. The CDR3 contains 14 residues. Trimming stripped 4 bases from V and 4 bases from J, with 10 bases between. This chain's CDR3 is CATSDRDGYNEQFF. CDR3 bases: TGTGCCACCAGTGACCGGGACGGTTACAATGAGCAGTTCTTC.